The 16 T cell receptor beta chains reported below all come from one sample, sequenced in a study of T cells in Graves' hyperthyroidism and ophthalmopathy. TCR beta CDR3 regions were amplified from RNA transcripts. HTBI primers were used for first-round RT-PCR of the TCR CDR3. TCRdb reanalysed the multiplex PCR reads using MiXCR and keeps one entry per CDR3 protein. Altogether under 400,000 distinct CDR3 sequences are present, roughly 14% being singletons, with the ten largest covering 8% to 13%. The sequenced sample consisted of blood. These receptors came from a woman aged 55 to 70 with Graves' hyperthyroidism.

This clonotype was counted between two and nine times. The chain recombines TRBV4-1 with TRBJ2-1, with 13 bases that match TRBD2. This CDR3 is built from 17 residues. CDR1 and CDR2 (germline): MGHRA, YSYEKL. The V gene end was trimmed by 4 bases and the J gene end by 7 bases; junction bases not matched to a gene: 10. For the CDR3, the DNA is TGCGCCAGCAGCCTTACGGGACTAGCGGGATTATTGAATGAGCAGTTCTTC. Translating gives CASSLTGLAGLLNEQFF.

This clonotype has at least ten counts. The chain recombines TRBV27 with TRBJ1-5; tentatively, D is TRBD1 (5 bases). V lost 4 bases, J lost 11 bases, and 15 bases lay in between. CDR3 size: 13 residues. Looked up from germline, CDR1 is MNHEY and CDR2 is SMNVEV (reference sequence). The CDR3 loop reads CASSSSGATTQHF. CDR3 DNA sequence: TGTGCCAGCAGTTCATCCGGGGCCACGACCCAGCATTTT.

Many counts were recorded for this clonotype. The genes are TRBV9 and TRBJ2-1; 10 bases fit TRBD1. V gave up 2 bases and J gave up 3 bases; unmatched junction bases: 2. This CDR3 comprises 15 residues. In germline, CDR1 is SGDLS, CDR2 YYNGEE. The CDR3 sequence: CASSVTGGGYNEQFF. CDR3 in DNA: TGTGCCAGCAGCGTGACAGGGGGCGGCTACAATGAGCAGTTCTTC.

In this sample, this clonotype turned up many times. The rearrangement links TRBV7-8 to TRBJ2-5, with 8 bases that match TRBD2. J gave up 7 bases and V 0 bases, and 10 bases lay outside the gene matches. Germline V lookup: CDR1 SGHVS, CDR2 FQNEAQ. The CDR3 is 16 residues long. CDR3 protein: CASSLALGAGAVTQYF. DNA for the CDR3: TGTGCCAGCAGCTTAGCGCTAGGAGCGGGAGCGGTGACCCAGTACTTC.

This clonotype was seen more than once but under ten times. V and J are TRBV6-1 and TRBJ2-5; D remains unclear. The CDR3 contains 14 residues. The ends were cut back, 3 bases at V and 3 bases at J, with 11 bases in the middle. CDR1 is MNHNS, CDR2 SASEGT, per germline. In nucleotides, the CDR3 is TGTGCCAGCAGTGATCTGGCACCCGAAGAGACCCAGTACTTC. As protein: CASSDLAPEETQYF.

This clonotype was detected many times. The rearrangement uses TRBV6-1 and TRBJ2-5; D tentatively fits TRBD1 or TRBD2 (5 bases each). Germline CDR1 MNHNS, CDR2 SASEGT. This CDR3 spans 13 amino acids. The V gene lost 5 bases and the J gene lost 2 bases, with 9 bases spanning the gap. The CDR3 protein is CASSQGPQETQYF. The DNA for the CDR3 is TGTGCCAGCAGTCAGGGACCTCAAGAGACCCAGTACTTC.

At least ten counts were recorded for this clonotype. V and J are TRBV2 and TRBJ2-3; 9 bases align to TRBD2. Looked up from germline, CDR1 is SNHLY and CDR2 is FYNNEI. V was clipped by 4 bases and J by 8 bases; unmatched bases: 7. The CDR3 totals 14 residues. The CDR3 region has the DNA TGTGCCAGCAGTGGGCTAGCGGGAACCGCTACGCAGTATTTT. Protein: CASSGLAGTATQYF.

The CDR3 loop is CAISPTARDRRYGYTF. The CDR3 coding sequence is TGTGCCATCAGTCCGACAGCCCGGGACAGGCGGTATGGCTACACCTTC. The rearrangement links TRBV10-3 to TRBJ1-2, with TRBD1 identical over 8 bases. The length of the CDR3 is 16 residues. Germline V gene lookup returns CDR1 ENHRY and CDR2 SYGVKD. Unmatched junction bases numbered 13, after V lost 5 bases and J lost 5 bases.

This clonotype has a handful of counts. The chain employs TRBV11-2 and TRBJ2-1; D is unresolved. V dropped 0 bases and J dropped 9 bases, with 6 bases sitting between them. The CDR3 spans 12 residues. Germline lookup yields CDR1 SGHAT and CDR2 FQNNGV. The CDR3 DNA is TGTGCCAGCAGCTTAGATTCTGGTGAGCAGTTCTTC. Protein product: CASSLDSGEQFF.

This clonotype was detected many times. This sequence joins TRBV30 and TRBJ1-6; D is ambiguous. CDR3 length: 14 amino acids. Germline V CDR1 and CDR2: GTSNPN, SVGIG (reference sequence). V lost 0 bases, J lost 7 bases, and 10 bases lay in between. The CDR3 DNA reads TGTGCCTGGAGTGTAGGAACCAGAAATTCACCCCTCCACTTT. It translates to CAWSVGTRNSPLHF.

The chain couples TRBV7-9 to TRBJ1-2; D is undetermined. V lost 5 bases and J 8 bases, leaving 12 bases between the germline ends. This CDR3 spans 12 amino acids. Germline CDR1 is SEHNR and CDR2 is FQNEAQ (reference sequence). This CDR3 reads CASSSSELGYTF. Here the CDR3 DNA reads TGTGCCAGCAGCAGCTCGGAGCTCGGCTACACCTTC.

Ten or more counts support this clonotype. V and J are TRBV18 and TRBJ2-3, with a tentative D call TRBD1 (5 bases). Between the trimmed V and J ends, which lost 3 bases and 2 bases, there was a span of 12 bases. CDR3 size: 15 residues. Germline CDR1 KGHSH, CDR2 LQKENI. CDR3 amino acids: CASSPTLGDTDTQYF. CDR3 sequence (DNA): TGTGCCAGCTCACCGACATTAGGGGACACAGATACGCAGTATTTT.

This clonotype has only a few counts. The junction departs from germline at one end; a sequencing error may be responsible. J is TRBJ1-6 and V is TRBV20-1; no clear D gene. The germline gives CDR1 DFQATT, CDR2 SNEGSKA (reference sequence). The CDR3 contains 15 residues. CDR3 nucleotide sequence: TGCAGTGCGAGAGGTTCGGGATCTTATAATTCACCCCTCCACTTT. It codes for CSARGSGSYNSPLHF.

This clonotype appeared a single time. The gene calls are TRBV2 and TRBJ2-2; 7 bases line up with TRBD1. Germline trimming cut 6 bases from V and 2 bases from J; bases unmatched to any gene: 9. This CDR3 contains 16 residues. The germline gives CDR1 SNHLY, CDR2 FYNNEI. CDR3 nucleotide sequence: TGTGCCAGCAGCTTACTCGGGACAGATAACACCGGGGAGCTGTTTTTT. The encoded protein is CASSLLGTDNTGELFF.

The V gene is TRBV29-1, the J gene TRBJ1-4; D is possibly TRBD1 (5 bases). Germline CDR1 and CDR2: SQVTM and ANQGSEA. V shed 1 base and J shed 7 bases, with 10 bases lying between them. The CDR3 runs to 13 residues. The CDR3 here is CSVEANQGEKLFF. The DNA of the CDR3 is TGCAGCGTTGAAGCTAACCAGGGTGAAAAACTGTTTTTT.

This clonotype came up many times. CDR3 bases: TGTGCCAGCAGCGCGGACGGAACTCCTTACTATGGCTACACCTTC. This translates into CASSADGTPYYGYTF. The chain carries TRBV6-5 and TRBJ1-2, with D uncertain. The germline gives CDR1 MNHEY, CDR2 SVGAGI. The CDR3 spans 15 residues. Trimming shortened V by 6 bases and J by 3 bases, and 17 bases separated the two germline ends.